This T cell receptor beta chain stems from a study of shared clonotypes between healthy human individuals. About this clone itself: Its antigen is unknown. The same CDR3 also results from other DNA sequences found in this sample.

The CDR3 runs to 13 residues. Germline CDR1 and CDR2: WNHNN and SYGVQD (reference sequence). V lost 2 bases to trimming and J lost 4 bases, with 8 bases between them. Genomic DNA belonging to each subset was distributed in equal measure over several immunoSEQ plates. The method was immunoSEQ multiplex PCR; TCRdb's version includes in-frame clones alone and lacks a portion of them. The table records approximately 980,000 clones, over 75% of them present only once. Overall study findings and caveats: Non-shared clonotypes showed lower generation probabilities than clonotypes common to all four donors. The sampled material consisted only of blood, and tissue repertoires are likely to differ.

This chain links TRBV10-1 with TRBJ1-2, with a tentative D call TRBD1 (6 bases). The source material was memory CD4+ T cells sorted from blood. Documented subset: CD45RA-negative fraction. The receptor's source is a man between 18 and 35 years old in good health. The CDR3 here is CASSENRAYGYTF. The CDR3 DNA is TGCGCCAGCAGTGAGAACAGGGCCTATGGCTACACCTTC.